Following are 28 T cell receptor beta chains from one sample sequenced in a study of response to subunit inactivated influenza vaccine. Each CDR3 protein is one row after TCRdb ran MiXCR on the RT-PCR reads. This table holds some 480,000 distinct CDR3 sequences, around 9.9% found once. The sample consisted of PBMCs from blood, taken 40 to 50 days after vaccination. These receptors were obtained from a man aged 50 or older who received an inactivated influenza vaccine.

This clonotype was recorded at least ten times. The chain employs TRBV7-2 and TRBJ2-2; D call uncertain. V lost 0 bases, J lost 2 bases, and 10 bases lay in between. The CDR3 extends over 16 amino acids. CDR1 and CDR2 from the germline V gene are SGHTA and FQGNSA. The CDR3 DNA is TGTGCCAGCAGCTTAGCAGGGCCCCCTAACACCGGGGAGCTGTTTTTT. It translates to CASSLAGPPNTGELFF.

This clonotype was seen a few times. The gene calls are TRBV4-3 and TRBJ1-5; a weak D match, TRBD1 (5 bases). The CDR3 is 15 residues long. V was trimmed by 3 bases and J by 5 bases, leaving 14 bases between them. Germline-derived CDR1 and CDR2 are LGHNA and YSLEER. Here the CDR3 reads CASSHAVGGDQPQHF. CDR3 sequence (DNA): TGCGCCAGCAGCCACGCGGTGGGGGGAGATCAGCCCCAGCATTTT.

Ten or more counts support this clonotype. This chain links TRBV5-1 with TRBJ2-3; maybe TRBD1 (5 bases). This CDR3 has 15 amino acids. Germline assignment: CDR1 SGHRS and CDR2 YFSETQ. V was shortened by 2 bases and J by 3 bases, with 13 bases between the two germline ends. The CDR3 sequence is CASSFGRVGTDTQYF. CDR3 DNA: TGCGCCAGCAGCTTCGGCAGGGTGGGGACAGATACGCAGTATTTT. Full variable domain (rest looked up from reference TRBV5-1 and TRBJ2-3): KAGVTQTPRYLIKTRGQQVTLSCSPISGHRSVSWYQQTPGQGLQFLFEYFSETQRNKGNFPGRFSGRQFSNSRSEMNVSTLELGDSALYLCASSFGRVGTDTQYFGPGTRLTVL.

The chain carries TRBV12-3 or TRBV12-4 and TRBJ1-2; D not certain. The V end lost 11 bases, the J end lost 4 bases, and 5 bases lay between the germline ends. The CDR3 runs 9 residues. CDR3 sequence: CAAGYGYTF. The CDR3 region has the DNA TGTGCCGCGGGCTATGGCTACACCTTC.

This clonotype was detected only a few times. V and J are TRBV7-2 and TRBJ1-6, with TRBD1 as a possible D gene (5 bases). With 4 bases removed from V and 7 bases from J, the gap between germline ends came to 17 bases. Germline V gives CDR1 SGHTA, CDR2 FQGNSA. CDR3 length: 16 residues. The CDR3 DNA reads TGTGCCAGCAGCTCTCTTCCGGGGCGCTTCAATTCACCCCTCCACTTT. Translation: CASSSLPGRFNSPLHF.

This clonotype has only a few counts. V and J are TRBV11-2 and TRBJ2-5, with 8 bases identical to TRBD1. V shed 3 bases and J 6 bases; nucleotides not matched to a gene: 9. Germline CDR1 and CDR2: SGHAT and FQNNGV. The CDR3 totals 15 residues. The DNA for the CDR3 is TGTGCCAGCAGCTTCGGTCAGGGGGCCTGGAAGACCCAGTACTTC. Its translation: CASSFGQGAWKTQYF.

This clonotype was seen a few times. V and J are TRBV5-1 and TRBJ2-5; 15 positions match TRBD2. V lost 4 bases to trimming and J lost 0 bases; unmatched junction nucleotides: 7. This CDR3 region has 18 residues. CDR1 is SGHRS, CDR2 YFSETQ, per germline. CDR3 DNA sequence: TGCGCCAGCAGCCCCGGACTAGCGGGGGGGTTGTACCAAGAGACCCAGTACTTC. The encoded protein is CASSPGLAGGLYQETQYF.

This clonotype was found many times. The chain has TRBV4-3 and TRBJ2-1, with 10 bases that match TRBD1. V was pared by 0 bases and J by 10 bases, with 6 bases of the junction left unmatched. The CDR3 has 15 residues. Per germline, CDR1 LGHNA and CDR2 YSLEER. In nucleotides, the CDR3 is TGCGCCAGCAGCCAAGACGGGACAGGGGTCGACGAGCAGTTCTTC. It is translated as CASSQDGTGVDEQFF.

This clonotype was counted between two and nine times. The CDR3 loop is CAIRQVGTSVYEQYF. DNA for the CDR3: TGTGCCATCAGACAAGTCGGGACTAGCGTATACGAGCAGTACTTC. This rearrangement joins TRBV10-3 to TRBJ2-7; 10 bases are a match to TRBD2. J gave up 4 bases and V 6 bases, and 9 bases lay outside the gene matches. The CDR3 extends over 15 amino acids. The germline V gene has CDR1 ENHRY and CDR2 SYGVKD.

Many counts were recorded for this clonotype. The chain links TRBV19 to TRBJ2-7; possibly TRBD1 for D (5 bases). Germline V gives CDR1 LNHDA, CDR2 SQIVND (reference sequence). V lost 6 bases and J 6 bases, leaving 21 bases between the germline ends. The CDR3 runs to 15 residues. This CDR3 reads CASSPSQGNYFEQYF. In DNA form, the CDR3 reads TGTGCCAGTAGCCCCTCCCAGGGCAACTATTTCGAGCAGTACTTC.

The CDR3 reads CASSQDVRIAKNIQYF. Written as DNA, the CDR3 is TGCGCCAGCAGCCAAGATGTCAGAATAGCCAAAAACATTCAGTACTTC. The chain carries TRBV4-3 and TRBJ2-4; no reliable D call. V dropped 0 bases and J dropped 0 bases, with 9 bases sitting between them. From germline, CDR1 is LGHNA and CDR2 YSLEER. The CDR3 extends over 16 amino acids.

This clonotype was seen only a few times. The chain combines TRBV15 with TRBJ2-7, with D tentatively TRBD1 (5 bases). Trimming stripped 5 bases from V and 3 bases from J, with 8 bases between. The CDR3 sequence is 12 residues long. CDR1 and CDR2 from the germline V gene are LNHNV and YYDKDF (reference sequence). DNA for the CDR3: TGTGCCACCAGCGCTCAGGGCTACGAGCAGTACTTC. It translates to CATSAQGYEQYF.

CDR3 DNA sequence: TGTGCCAGCAGCCCCTGGATACTGGGACAGGGCTACGAGCAGTACTTC. Amino acid sequence: CASSPWILGQGYEQYF. The V gene is TRBV7-9, the J gene TRBJ2-7; 9 bases map to TRBD1. CDR1 is SEHNR, CDR2 FQNEAQ, per germline (reference sequence). The CDR3 runs to 16 residues. The J segment lost 3 bases and the V segment lost 5 bases, leaving 11 bases of the junction unmatched.

The chain recombines TRBV5-1 with TRBJ1-4, with D uncertain. Trimming removed 1 base from V and 7 bases from J, with 17 bases in between. Germline V CDR1 and CDR2: SGHRS, YFSETQ. The CDR3 loop spans 16 amino acids. CDR3: CASSLLGPRESEKLFF. CDR3 nucleotide sequence: TGCGCCAGCAGCTTGCTCGGACCTCGGGAGTCTGAAAAACTGTTTTTT.

This CDR3 is CASSLSPVRRETQYF. DNA of the CDR3: TGTGCCAGCAGTTTATCGCCGGTTAGACGCGAGACCCAGTACTTC. The chain employs TRBV27 and TRBJ2-5; D ambiguous. V lost 0 bases, J lost 5 bases, and 13 bases lay in between. Per germline, CDR1 MNHEY and CDR2 SMNVEV (reference sequence). This CDR3 contains 15 residues.

This clonotype has a handful of counts. The chain employs TRBV6-1 and TRBJ2-7, with TRBD2 as a possible D gene (5 bases). The CDR3 runs to 13 residues. Trimming left V 8 bases short and J 3 bases short, with 14 bases between. Germline lookup yields CDR1 MNHNS and CDR2 SASEGT. In nucleotides, the CDR3 is TGTGCCAGCGCGGGCCCGGTCAACTACGAGCAGTACTTC. The encoded protein is CASAGPVNYEQYF.

This clonotype was detected ten times or more. This chain joins TRBV12-3 or TRBV12-4 and TRBJ2-5, with TRBD2 identical over 9 bases. This CDR3 is built from 15 residues. V trimming: 5 bases; J trimming: 4 bases; junction bases outside the gene matches: 8. CDR3 DNA sequence: TGTGCCAGCAGTGAAGGGACTAGCTCGGGAGAGACCCAGTACTTC. It encodes CASSEGTSSGETQYF.

Only a few counts were recorded for this clonotype. The rearrangement uses TRBV7-3 and TRBJ1-1, with 7 positions matching TRBD1. Germline CDR1 reads SGHTA; CDR2 reads FQGTGA. The V segment lost 5 bases and the J segment 3 bases; nucleotides outside the gene matches: 0. There are 12 residues in the CDR3. The CDR3 here is CASSQGDTEAFF. CDR3 DNA: TGTGCCAGCAGCCAGGGGGACACTGAAGCTTTCTTT.

The chain combines TRBV7-9 with TRBJ2-1, with 14 bases identical to TRBD2. CDR3 length: 15 amino acids. Germline values: CDR1 SEHNR, CDR2 FQNEAQ (reference sequence). Germline trimming cut 5 bases from V and 13 bases from J; bases unmatched to any gene: 10. The DNA of the CDR3 is TGTGCCAGCAGCCCTTTCGGACTAGCGGGAGGACTTCAGTTCTTC. Its protein product is CASSPFGLAGGLQFF.

At least ten counts were recorded for this clonotype. J is TRBJ2-7 and V is TRBV6-2 or TRBV6-3, with a possible D match to TRBD2 (6 bases). Germline V CDR1 and CDR2: MNHEY, SVGEGT. V shed 5 bases and J shed 2 bases, with 13 bases lying between them. The CDR3 is made up of 14 amino acids. CDR3 region: CASSQKGGTYEQYF. CDR3 DNA: TGTGCCAGCAGTCAGAAGGGAGGTACCTACGAGCAGTACTTC.

This clonotype was picked up a small number of times. The CDR3 DNA reads TGCGCCAGCAGCTCAGGACAGGGAACTGAAGCTTTCTTT. Translating gives CASSSGQGTEAFF. The chain combines TRBV5-1 with TRBJ1-1; 8 nucleotides align to TRBD1. Germline trimming cut 3 bases from V and 5 bases from J; bases unmatched to any gene: 3. The CDR3 has 13 residues. Germline loops: CDR1 SGHRS, CDR2 YFSETQ.

This chain links TRBV3-1 with TRBJ2-7; 7 bases match TRBD2. The junction had 11 bases not matched to a gene; V was cut back by 4 bases and J by 5 bases. The germline V gene encodes CDR1 LGHDT and CDR2 YNNKEL (reference sequence). This CDR3 has 15 residues. CDR3 DNA sequence: TGTGCCAGCAGCCCCTTACCCGGGGGGTACAACGAGCAGTACTTC. Protein: CASSPLPGGYNEQYF.

This clonotype was seen a handful of times. This chain connects TRBV13 to TRBJ1-1, with unresolved D. CDR1 is PRHDT and CDR2 is FYEKMQ in the germline V gene (reference sequence). V gave up 4 bases and J gave up 1 base, with 10 bases separating them. The CDR3 is 14 residues long. Here the CDR3 reads CASSYGLGNTEAFF. CDR3 nucleotide sequence: TGTGCCAGCAGCTACGGACTGGGGAACACTGAAGCTTTCTTT.

In this sample, this clonotype turned up a few times. The chain has TRBV5-1 and TRBJ2-5; weak D call: TRBD1 (7 bases). This CDR3 region has 16 residues. In germline, CDR1 is SGHRS, CDR2 YFSETQ. V lost 4 bases and J lost 2, with 18 bases in between. For the CDR3, the DNA is TGCGCCAGCAGCGCGGGGACAGTGTATAGGCAAGAGACCCAGTACTTC. Translation gives CASSAGTVYRQETQYF.

This clonotype was counted between two and nine times. The CDR3 reads CASSVASALYNEQFF. CDR3 nucleotide sequence: TGTGCCAGCAGCGTAGCCAGCGCCCTCTACAATGAGCAGTTCTTC. The chain joins TRBV9 to TRBJ2-1; D not resolved. This CDR3 has 15 amino acids. In germline, CDR1 is SGDLS, CDR2 YYNGEE. Trimming pared 0 bases from V and 3 bases from J, leaving 10 bases between.

This chain uses TRBV5-1 with TRBJ1-1; 9 nucleotides agree with TRBD1. V trimming: 7 bases; J trimming: 5 bases; junction bases outside the gene matches: 12. CDR3 size: 15 residues. Per the germline V gene, CDR1 is SGHRS and CDR2 is YFSETQ. In DNA, the CDR3 is TGCGCCAGCGTCTACCCGGGACAGGGAGGGACTGAAGCTTTCTTT. It encodes CASVYPGQGGTEAFF. Combining the CDR3 with reference TRBV5-1 and TRBJ1-1 gives the whole variable domain KAGVTQTPRYLIKTRGQQVTLSCSPISGHRSVSWYQQTPGQGLQFLFEYFSETQRNKGNFPGRFSGRQFSNSRSEMNVSTLELGDSALYLCASVYPGQGGTEAFFGQGTRLTVV.

The chain has TRBV20-1 and TRBJ1-2, with D possibly matching TRBD1 (6 bases). Germline V gene sequence: CDR1 DFQATT, CDR2 SNEGSKA (reference sequence). The CDR3 runs to 14 residues. V was cut by 3 bases and J by 8 bases, with 19 bases left in between. The CDR3 region has the DNA TGCAGTGCTAGCCACAGGGAGGGGGTGGAAGGCTACACCTTC. Its protein is CSASHREGVEGYTF.

This clonotype was counted between two and nine times. The chain carries TRBV4-2 and TRBJ2-1; D not certain. There are 16 residues in the CDR3. The ends were cut back, 0 bases at V and 3 bases at J, with 12 bases in the middle. Germline CDR1 LGHNA, CDR2 YNFKEQ. CDR3 region: CASSQDGLASYNEQFF. The CDR3 nucleotides are TGTGCCAGCAGCCAAGATGGGCTGGCCAGCTACAATGAGCAGTTCTTC.